This passage covers 10 T cell receptor beta chains from one sample sequenced in a study of CD8 T cells in ankylosing spondylitis. The study's findings and limits: Fewer than 10 highly homologous variants made up a TCR beta motif that seemed to typify ankylosing spondylitis blood.

TCRdb re-analysed the 5' RACE reads in MiXCR, keeping a single row per CDR3 protein. Here the sample spans roughly 400,000 distinct CDR3 sequences, 20% to 25% being singletons. The antigens of these receptors remain unknown. Sequences were obtained from blood, either unsorted or a sorted T cell fraction (not recorded which). The source of these receptors is a male donor with ankylosing spondylitis.

This clonotype was detected only a few times. The J gene is TRBJ1-2, the V gene TRBV6-5; a weak D match, TRBD1 (6 bases). V lost 5 bases, J lost 4 bases, and 14 bases lay in between. The germline gives CDR1 MNHEY, CDR2 SVGAGI. This CDR3 region has 14 residues. The DNA for the CDR3 is TGTGCCAGCAGTAAACTCGGACAGTTCTATGGCTACACCTTC. Amino acids: CASSKLGQFYGYTF.

This clonotype has only a few counts. The J gene is TRBJ2-5, the V gene TRBV6-5; 8 nucleotides agree with TRBD1. The V and J ends lost 4 bases and 5 bases, in that order; junction bases with no gene match: 3. The germline CDR1 and CDR2 sequences are MNHEY and SVGAGI. The length of the CDR3 is 13 residues. CDR3 amino acids: CASSSRGPETQYF. CDR3 sequence (DNA): TGTGCCAGCAGTTCCAGGGGGCCGGAGACCCAGTACTTC.

The chain recombines TRBV15 with TRBJ2-3; possible D gene TRBD1, 5 bases. V was shortened by 0 bases and J by 3 bases, with 10 bases between the two germline ends. This CDR3 is built from 15 residues. The germline V gene has CDR1 LNHNV and CDR2 YYDKDF (reference sequence). CDR3 nucleotide sequence: TGTGCCACCAGCAGAGATGGGGCCCGTACAGATACGCAGTATTTT. Its protein is CATSRDGARTDTQYF.

The chain links TRBV18 to TRBJ2-7, with D perhaps TRBD2 (5 bases). Per germline, CDR1 KGHSH and CDR2 LQKENI. CDR3 length equals 16 residues. Trimming took off 1 base at V and 0 bases at J, with 13 bases between the two ends. CDR3 coding DNA: TGTGCCAGCTCACCACAGGGCGGAGGCACCTCCTACGAGCAGTACTTC. This translates into CASSPQGGGTSYEQYF.

The chain joins TRBV12-3 or TRBV12-4 to TRBJ2-5, with D hard to call. The CDR3 is made up of 13 amino acids. V shed 2 bases and J shed 7 bases, with 11 bases lying between them. The CDR3 spells CASSLRLSGTQYF. The CDR3 region has the DNA TGTGCCAGCAGTTTACGACTCAGTGGGACCCAGTACTTC.

J is TRBJ2-4 and V is TRBV14; tentatively, D is TRBD1 (6 bases). Germline V gene lookup returns CDR1 SGHDN and CDR2 FVKESK. The CDR3 has 16 residues. Trimming cost V 4 bases and J 6 bases, with 19 bases left between them. CDR3 nucleotide sequence: TGTGCCAGCAGCCCCGTTGTCGGGACAACGGGAAACATTCAGTACTTC. This encodes CASSPVVGTTGNIQYF. The full variable domain, rest sourced from reference TRBV14 and TRBJ2-4, is EAGVTQFPSHSVIEKGQTVTLRCDPISGHDNLYWYRRVMGKEIKFLLHFVKESKQDESGMPNNRFLAERTGGTYSTLKVQPAELEDSGVYFCASSPVVGTTGNIQYFGAGTRLSVL.

This rearrangement joins TRBV5-5 to TRBJ2-7, with 10 bases aligning to TRBD2. The CDR3 is made up of 15 amino acids. CDR1 is SGHKS, CDR2 YYEKEE, per germline (reference sequence). Unmatched junction bases numbered 1, after V lost 0 bases and J lost 1 base. The CDR3 nucleotides read TGTGCCAGCAGCTTGGTTAGCGGGAGGTCCTACGAGCAGTACTTC. Encoded protein: CASSLVSGRSYEQYF. The complete variable domain, with remaining parts taken from reference TRBV5-5 and TRBJ2-7, reads DAGVTQSPTHLIKTRGQQVTLRCSPISGHKSVSWYQQVLGQGPQFIFQYYEKEERGRGNFPDRFSARQFPNYSSELNVNALLLGDSALYLCASSLVSGRSYEQYFGPGTRLTVT.

The CDR3 spells CASNLITDTQYF. The CDR3 DNA is TGTGCCAGCAATCTGATCACAGATACGCAGTATTTT. The V call is TRBV2, the J call TRBJ2-3; D remains unclear. The V end was cut by 7 bases, the J end by 2 bases, with 7 bases between. The CDR3 is 12 residues long. Germline assignment: CDR1 SNHLY and CDR2 FYNNEI.

The rearrangement uses TRBV19 and TRBJ2-3; no firm D call. V was cut by 6 bases and J by 3 bases, with 10 bases left in between. Germline V lookup: CDR1 LNHDA, CDR2 SQIVND (reference sequence). The CDR3 has 13 amino acids. The CDR3 bases are TGTGCCAGTAGGGGTAGGTTTACAGATACGCAGTATTTT. Protein product: CASRGRFTDTQYF.

The chain employs TRBV5-5 and TRBJ2-7; D gene ambiguous. This CDR3 has 11 amino acids. The germline V gene has CDR1 SGHKS and CDR2 YYEKEE (reference sequence). Trimming removed 4 bases from V and 4 bases from J, with 6 bases in between. The CDR3 here is CASSIRYEQYF. The CDR3 DNA follows: TGTGCCAGCAGCATCCGATACGAGCAGTACTTC.